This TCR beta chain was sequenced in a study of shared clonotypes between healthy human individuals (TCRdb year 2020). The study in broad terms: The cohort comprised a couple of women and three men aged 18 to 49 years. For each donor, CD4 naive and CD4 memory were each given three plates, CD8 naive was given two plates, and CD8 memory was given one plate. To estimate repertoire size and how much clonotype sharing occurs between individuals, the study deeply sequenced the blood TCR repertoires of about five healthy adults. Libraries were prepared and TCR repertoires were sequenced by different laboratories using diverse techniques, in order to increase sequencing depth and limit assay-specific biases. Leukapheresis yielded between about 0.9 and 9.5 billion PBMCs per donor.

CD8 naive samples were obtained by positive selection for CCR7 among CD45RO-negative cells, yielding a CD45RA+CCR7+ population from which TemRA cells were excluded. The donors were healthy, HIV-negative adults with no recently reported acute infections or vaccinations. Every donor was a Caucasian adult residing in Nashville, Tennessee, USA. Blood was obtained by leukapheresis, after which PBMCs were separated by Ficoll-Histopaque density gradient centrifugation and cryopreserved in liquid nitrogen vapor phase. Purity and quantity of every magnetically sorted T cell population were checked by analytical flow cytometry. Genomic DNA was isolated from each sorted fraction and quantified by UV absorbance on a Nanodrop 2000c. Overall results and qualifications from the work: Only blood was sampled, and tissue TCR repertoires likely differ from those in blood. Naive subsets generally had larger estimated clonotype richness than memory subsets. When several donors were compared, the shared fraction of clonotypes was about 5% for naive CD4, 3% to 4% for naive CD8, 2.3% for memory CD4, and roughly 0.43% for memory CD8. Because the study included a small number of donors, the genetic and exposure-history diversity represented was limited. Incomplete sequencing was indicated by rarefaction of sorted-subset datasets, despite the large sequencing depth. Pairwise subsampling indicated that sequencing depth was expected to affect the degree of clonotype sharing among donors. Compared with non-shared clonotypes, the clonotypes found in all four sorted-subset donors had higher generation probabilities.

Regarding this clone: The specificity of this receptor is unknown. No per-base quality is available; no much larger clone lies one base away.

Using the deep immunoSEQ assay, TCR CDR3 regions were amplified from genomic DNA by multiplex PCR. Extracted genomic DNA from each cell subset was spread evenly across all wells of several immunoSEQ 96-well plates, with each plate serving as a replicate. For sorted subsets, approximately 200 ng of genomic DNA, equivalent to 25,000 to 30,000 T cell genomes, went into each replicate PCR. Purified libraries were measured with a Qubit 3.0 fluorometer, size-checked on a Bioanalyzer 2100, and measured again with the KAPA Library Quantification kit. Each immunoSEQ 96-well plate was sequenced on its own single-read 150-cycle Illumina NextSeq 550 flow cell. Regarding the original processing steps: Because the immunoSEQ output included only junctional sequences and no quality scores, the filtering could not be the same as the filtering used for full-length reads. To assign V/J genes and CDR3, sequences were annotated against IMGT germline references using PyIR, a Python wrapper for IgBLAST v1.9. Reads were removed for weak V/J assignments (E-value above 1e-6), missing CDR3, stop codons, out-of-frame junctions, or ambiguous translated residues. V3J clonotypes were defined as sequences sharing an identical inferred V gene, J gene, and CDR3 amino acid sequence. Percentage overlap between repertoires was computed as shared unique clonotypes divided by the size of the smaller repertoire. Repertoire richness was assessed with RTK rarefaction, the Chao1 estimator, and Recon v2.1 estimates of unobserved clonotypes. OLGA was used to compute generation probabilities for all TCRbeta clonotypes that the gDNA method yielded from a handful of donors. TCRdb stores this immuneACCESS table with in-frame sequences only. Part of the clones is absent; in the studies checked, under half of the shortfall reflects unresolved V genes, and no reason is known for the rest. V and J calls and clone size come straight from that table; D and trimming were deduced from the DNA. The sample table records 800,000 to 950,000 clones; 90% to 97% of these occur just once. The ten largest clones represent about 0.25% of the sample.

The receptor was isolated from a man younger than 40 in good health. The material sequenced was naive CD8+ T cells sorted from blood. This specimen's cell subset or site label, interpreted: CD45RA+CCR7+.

The CDR3 corresponds to CASGGAGVSYEQYF. The base sequence is TGCGCCAGCGGGGGAGCGGGAGTCAGCTACGAGCAGTACTTC. The sequence links TRBV10-2 to TRBJ2-7, with 8 bases matching TRBD2. The CDR3 measures 14 amino acids from cysteine to phenylalanine. Solely the CDR3 DNA is kept, with 42 bases framed from the first base. CDR1 and CDR2 are read off the germline V gene as WSHSY and SAAADI. At the junction V is shortened by 8 bases and J by 3 bases; bases outside the gene matches: 9.